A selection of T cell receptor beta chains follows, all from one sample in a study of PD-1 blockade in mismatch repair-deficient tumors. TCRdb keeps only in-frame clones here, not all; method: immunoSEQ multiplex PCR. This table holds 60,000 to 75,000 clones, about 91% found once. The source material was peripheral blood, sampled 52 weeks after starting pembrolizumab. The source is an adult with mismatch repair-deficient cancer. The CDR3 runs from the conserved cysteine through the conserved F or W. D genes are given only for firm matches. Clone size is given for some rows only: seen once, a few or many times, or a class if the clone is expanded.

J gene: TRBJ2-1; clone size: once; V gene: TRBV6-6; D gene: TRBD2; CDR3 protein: CASSRLAGDSNEQFF; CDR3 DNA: TGTGCCAGCAGTAGACTAGCGGGAGATTCCAATGAGCAGTTCTTC
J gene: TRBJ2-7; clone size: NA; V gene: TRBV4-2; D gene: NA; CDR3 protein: CASSQGGNWEQYF; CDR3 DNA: TGTGCCAGCAGCCAAGGGGGGAACTGGGAGCAGTACTTC
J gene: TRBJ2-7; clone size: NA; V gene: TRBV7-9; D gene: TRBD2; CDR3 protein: CASSFGLAASSAAYEQYF; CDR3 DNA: TGTGCCAGCAGCTTCGGACTAGCGGCTTCCTCCGCCGCCTACGAGCAGTACTTC
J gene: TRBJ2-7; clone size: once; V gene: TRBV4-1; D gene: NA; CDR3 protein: CASSLFGGEQYF; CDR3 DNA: TGCGCCAGCAGCCTTTTCGGGGGCGAGCAGTACTTC
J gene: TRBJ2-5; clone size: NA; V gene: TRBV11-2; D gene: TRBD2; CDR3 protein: CASSLGQREGETQYF; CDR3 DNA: TGTGCCAGCAGCTTAGGCCAGCGGGAGGGGGAGACCCAGTACTTC
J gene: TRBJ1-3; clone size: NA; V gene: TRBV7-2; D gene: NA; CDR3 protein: CASSLYGSGNTIYF; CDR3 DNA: TGTGCCAGCAGCTTATATGGCTCTGGAAACACCATATATTTT
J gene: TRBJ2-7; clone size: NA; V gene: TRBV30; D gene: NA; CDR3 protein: CAWMTPRSYEQYF; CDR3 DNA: TGTGCCTGGATGACACCCAGGTCCTACGAGCAGTACTTC
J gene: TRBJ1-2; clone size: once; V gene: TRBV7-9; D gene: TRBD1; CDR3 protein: CASSPGTAINYGYTF; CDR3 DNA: TGTGCCAGCAGCCCGGGGACAGCCATTAACTATGGCTACACCTTC
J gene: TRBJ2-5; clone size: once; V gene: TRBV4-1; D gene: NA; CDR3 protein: CASSLNVRGGVSQYF; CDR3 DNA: TGCGCCAGCAGCCTAAACGTGAGAGGGGGAGTTTCCCAGTACTTC
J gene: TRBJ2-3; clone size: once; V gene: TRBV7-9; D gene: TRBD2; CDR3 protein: CASSRSAGAVTDTQYF; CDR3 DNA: TGTGCCAGCAGCCGTTCAGCGGGAGCGGTCACAGATACGCAGTATTTT
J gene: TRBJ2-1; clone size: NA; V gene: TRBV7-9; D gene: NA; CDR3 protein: CASSSQGRHNEQFF; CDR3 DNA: TGTGCCAGCAGCTCACAAGGACGGCACAATGAGCAGTTCTTC
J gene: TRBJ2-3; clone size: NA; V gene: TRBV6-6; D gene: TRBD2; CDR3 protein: CASLSGRASTDTQYF; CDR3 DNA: TGTGCCAGCCTAAGCGGGAGGGCTAGCACAGATACGCAGTATTTT
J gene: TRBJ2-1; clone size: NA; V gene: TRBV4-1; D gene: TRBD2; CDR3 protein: CASSQERGPAGGENEQFF; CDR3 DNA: TGCGCCAGCAGCCAAGAAAGGGGCCCGGCGGGAGGCGAAAATGAGCAGTTCTTC